The clone carrying this TCR beta chain was observed a single time. What it binds is not known. The junction departs from germline at one end; a sequencing error may be responsible. Unique molecular identifiers had been added to the TCR beta cDNA libraries. TCRdb analysed the PCR reads with MiXCR anew, one entry per CDR3 protein. The sample carries about 460,000 distinct CDR3 sequences, around 40% recorded once. These data are taken from a study of post-analysis software for immune sequencing data. Points from the study as a whole: Patients carried a handful of TRBV segments more frequently than controls did, and TRBV5-6, TRBV5-1 and TRBV20-1 were among them.

Per the germline V gene, CDR1 is ENHRY and CDR2 is SYGVKD. This CDR3 comprises 16 residues. Sequences were obtained from blood. The clonotype comes from a girl aged 10 to 17 with multiple sclerosis. The chain recombines TRBV10-3 with TRBJ1-5; 9 bases agree with TRBD1. The CDR3 DNA sequence: TGTGCCGTCAGTGATGTTTTGGACAGGGGAGATCAGCCCCAGCATTTT. Translation gives CAVSDVLDRGDQPQHF.